The entry below gives a single TCR beta chain sequence along with its context. This clonotype was seen a few times. The clone's antigen remains unknown. Per-base quality was not reported, and no clone a single base away is much larger than it. Measured from the cysteine to the phenylalanine, the CDR3 is 15 residues long. CDR3 DNA only is kept here, 45 bases in frame from base 1. Germline trimming amounts to 6 bases on V and 1 base on J, with 9 as the count of junction bases outside the gene matches. The time point label for this specimen denotes: patch test 3, about 24 weeks after DPC sensitization. Explained via the paper, the treatment or condition label denotes: therapeutic diphenylcyclopropenone sensitization with weekly scalp DPC. At every patch-test visit, the blood draw took place before the patch test was put on. Patients were eligible if aged 18 to 70, diagnosed with alopecia and judged suitable for DPC therapy, and pregnant patients were excluded. Total RNA was extracted from unfractionated whole blood that had been collected in Tempus Blood RNA tubes.

The data were obtained in a study of human T cells and chemical hapten exposure (dated by TCRdb to the early 2020s). Background for the entire study: For sensitization, 2% DPC in acetone was applied to a 2 cm by 2 cm area of upper inner arm skin. Weekly therapeutic DPC doses were additionally applied to the scalp of patients throughout the approximately 24-week study period. Patch testing was performed on the upper back with Finn chambers containing 0.01% DPC, and the patch tests were scored after 6 days according to International Contact Dermatitis Research Group standards. The patient cohort, mostly female, included alopecia areata with under or over 50% scalp involvement, alopecia totalis and alopecia universalis. Libraries were combined into a pool for sequencing, and differences in TCR yield between samples came mainly from small differences in library volumes within the pool. The study tracked peripheral blood TCR repertoire changes in vivo during primary and secondary sensitization to the hapten diphenylcyclopropenone (DPC) in alopecia patients. Blood samples were taken from patients before sensitization (week 0) and at 2, 6 and about 24 weeks after DPC sensitization. Blood for TCR sequencing was provided by twenty-nine alopecia patients at one to four time points (pre-sensitization, 2, 6 and 24 weeks). Overall study outcomes, separate from this receptor: After repeated subsampling, the strength of the expansion versus patch-test correlation and the threshold at which it became significant changed. Because all patients had alopecia, a presumed autoimmune disease, the immune response of the patients might differ from that of healthy individuals. DPC sensitization did not change how many TCRs were above 1 in 1000 frequency, and no evidence was found of alterations in global repertoire structure. Expanded TCRs formed significantly more large CDR3 similarity clusters than pre-sensitization or healthy control sets, consistent with antigen-driven responses. The number of PT1 expanded TCRs positively correlated with patch test score, significant at thresholds 8, 16 and 32 but not 4.

Libraries were prepared through RACE. Sequencer: NextSeq 500. During library preparation, unique molecular identifiers were attached to individual cDNA molecules so that TCRs could be counted quantitatively and reproducibly. From each blood RNA sample, both TCR alpha and TCR beta chains were sequenced. In the source study's methods: The median number of TCRs per sample was roughly 100,000, ranging from roughly 23,224 to 690,600. V, J and CDR3 annotation of the TCR reads was carried out using the Decombinator software suite. Every sample was subsampled to the same number of TCRs (28,000) for the PS versus PT1 abundance plots. TCRs were defined as expanded if absent before sensitization and observed at least eight times at the 2-week time point. TCRdb itself trimmed the public reads at Q25 with fastp, ran MiXCR and retained productive beta chains. Identical CDR3 protein sequences are pooled into one entry, listed with their most common genes and DNA. It is TCRdb's table, rather than the study itself, that gives the V and J calls and clone size. Present in this sample are roughly 97,000 distinct CDR3 sequences, roughly a quarter of which were seen just once. The ten largest clones take up 10% to 13% of the sample.

The V and J segments used are TRBV12-3 or TRBV12-4 and TRBJ2-7; 7 bases in the junction line up with TRBD2. The sequence was collected from a man aged 35 to 55 with alopecia areata. Some clones in this sample may be carry-over from other donors' samples. The specimen comprised whole blood, sampled in connection with sensitization to the hapten diphenylcyclopropenone (DPC). Here the CDR3 is given as CASRTGDYLSYEQYF. The DNA is TGTGCCAGCAGGACCGGGGACTACTTATCCTACGAGCAGTACTTC.